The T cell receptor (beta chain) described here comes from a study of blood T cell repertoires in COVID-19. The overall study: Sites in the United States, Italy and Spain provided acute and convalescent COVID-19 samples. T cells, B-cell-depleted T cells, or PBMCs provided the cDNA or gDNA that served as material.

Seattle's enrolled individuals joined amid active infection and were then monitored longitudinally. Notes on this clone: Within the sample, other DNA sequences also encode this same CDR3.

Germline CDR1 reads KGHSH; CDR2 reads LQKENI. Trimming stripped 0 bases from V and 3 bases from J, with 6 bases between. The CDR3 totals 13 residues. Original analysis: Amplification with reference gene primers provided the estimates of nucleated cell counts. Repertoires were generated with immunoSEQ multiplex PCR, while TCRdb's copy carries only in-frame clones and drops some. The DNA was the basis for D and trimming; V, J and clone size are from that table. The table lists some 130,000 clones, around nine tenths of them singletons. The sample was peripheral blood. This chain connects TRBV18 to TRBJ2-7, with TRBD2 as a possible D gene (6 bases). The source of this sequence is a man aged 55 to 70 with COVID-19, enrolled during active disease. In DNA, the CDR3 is TGTGCCAGCTCACCACCCGGGGGCTACGAGCAGTACTTC. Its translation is CASSPPGGYEQYF.